The subject of this entry is one TCR beta chain. The antigen remains unidentified. Clones were read by immunoSEQ multiplex PCR, and TCRdb kept only the in-frame ones, dropping some. The sample lists about 140,000 clones; just under 95% were seen once. The entry originates in a study of T cell responses to AZD1222 COVID-19 vaccine. Germline V lookup: CDR1 SGHRS, CDR2 YFSETQ. CDR3 length: 15 residues. The V gene lost 4 bases and the J gene lost 2 bases, with 16 bases spanning the gap. General study points: Clonal diversity was possibly underestimated, and the donors were mostly white British, with more females.

The material was peripheral blood, obtained on day 0 of AZD1222 vaccination. The TCR sequence derives from an adult in good health. The gene calls are TRBV5-1 and TRBJ2-7; perhaps TRBD1 as D (6 bases). The CDR3 nucleotides are TGCGCCAGCAGCCCCGGACAGAACCCGACCTACGAGCAGTACTTC. Amino acids: CASSPGQNPTYEQYF.